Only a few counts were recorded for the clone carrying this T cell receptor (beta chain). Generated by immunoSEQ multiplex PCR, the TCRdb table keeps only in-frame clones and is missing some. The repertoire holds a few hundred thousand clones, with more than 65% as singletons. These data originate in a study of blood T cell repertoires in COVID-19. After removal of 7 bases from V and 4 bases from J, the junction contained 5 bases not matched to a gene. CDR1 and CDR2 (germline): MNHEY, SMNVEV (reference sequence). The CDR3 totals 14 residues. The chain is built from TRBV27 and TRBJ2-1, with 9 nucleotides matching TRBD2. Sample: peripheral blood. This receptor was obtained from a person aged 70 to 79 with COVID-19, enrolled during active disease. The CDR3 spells CASTGLAGYNEQFF. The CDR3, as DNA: TGTGCCAGCACCGGCCTAGCGGGGTACAATGAGCAGTTCTTC.